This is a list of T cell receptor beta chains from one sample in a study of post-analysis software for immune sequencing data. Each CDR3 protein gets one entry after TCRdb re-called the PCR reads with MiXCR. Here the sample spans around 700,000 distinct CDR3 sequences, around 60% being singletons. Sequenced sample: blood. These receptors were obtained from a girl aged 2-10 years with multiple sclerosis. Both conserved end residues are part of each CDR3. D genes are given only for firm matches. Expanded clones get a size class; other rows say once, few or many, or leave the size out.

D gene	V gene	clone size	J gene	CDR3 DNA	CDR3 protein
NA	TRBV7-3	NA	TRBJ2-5	TGTGCCAGCAGCTTAACGTTTGGCCCGGGAGAGACCCAGTACTTC	CASSLTFGPGETQYF
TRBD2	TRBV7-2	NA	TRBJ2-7	TGTGCCATTACAATGAGGAGCGGGGTCTCGAAGGAGCAGTACTTC	CAITMRSGVSKEQYF
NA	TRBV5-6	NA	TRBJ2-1	TGTGCCAGCAGCCGACTAAACTACAATGAGCAGTTCTTC	CASSRLNYNEQFF
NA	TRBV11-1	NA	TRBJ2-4	TGTGCCAGCAGCTTAGATGAGGCTTCGCCGGGGGCCCGCACTCTAGCCAAAAACATTCAGTACTTC	CASSLDEASPGARTLAKNIQYF
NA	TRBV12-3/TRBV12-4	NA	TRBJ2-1	TGTGCCAGCAGCCTCGAAAGGGGGGTTGGCAATGAGCAGTTCTTC	CASSLERGVGNEQFF
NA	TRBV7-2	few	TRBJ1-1	TGTGCCAGCAGCTTACAGGAGAGTGAAGCTTTCTTT	CASSLQESEAFF
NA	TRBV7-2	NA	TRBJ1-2	TGTGCCAGCAGCTTATATTTAAGGAGATTGGGCGACGACTATGGCTACACCTTC	CASSLYLRRLGDDYGYTF
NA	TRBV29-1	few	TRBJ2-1	TGCAGCGTTGAAGCTAGCCATGAGCAGTTCTTC	CSVEASHEQFF
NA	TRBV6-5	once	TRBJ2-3	TGTGCCAGCAGAAAGCCCTCCACAGATACGCAGTATTTT	CASRKPSTDTQYF
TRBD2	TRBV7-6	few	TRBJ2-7	TGTGCCAGCAGCCCATGGACTAGCGGTTACGAGCAGTACTTC	CASSPWTSGYEQYF
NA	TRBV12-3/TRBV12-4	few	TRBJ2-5	TGTGCCAGCAGACCGCCTACAGGGAGAGAGACCCAGTACTTC	CASRPPTGRETQYF
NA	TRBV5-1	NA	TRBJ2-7	TGCGCCAGCAGGGGCCGGGACATCTACGAGCAGTACTTC	CASRGRDIYEQYF
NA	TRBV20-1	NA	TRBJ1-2	TGCAGTGCTAGAAAACAGGGCTATGGCTACACCTTC	CSARKQGYGYTF